Given below is one T cell receptor beta chain in context. Its antigen is still unknown. Nothing much larger sits one base from this clone, and base qualities are not available. Relative to germline, V is missing 10 bases and J is missing 3 bases, with 5 bases of the junction outside any gene match. CDR1 and CDR2 (SEHNR, FQNEAQ) derive from the germline V gene (reference sequence). The CDR3 runs 13 amino acids, cysteine and phenylalanine included. Left in the record is the CDR3 DNA by itself, 39 bases read in frame from the first base. Libraries came from the immunoSEQ multiplex PCR assay. Here the immuneACCESS table is served through TCRdb, limited to in-frame sequences with V and J called. Missing clones are a known gap in these copies; in checked studies unresolved V genes cover under half, and the rest lacks a known reason. For this sample there are 75,000 to 90,000 clones; approximately 95% appear just once. In total, the top ten clones hold roughly 0.35% of the sample.

The data belong to a study of technical replicates of blood from a few donors (dated by TCRdb to about 2017). This receptor was obtained from a human donor in good health. The chain uses TRBV7-9 and TRBJ2-3, with 9 central nucleotides matching TRBD1. Sequencing was performed on T cells isolated from PBMCs. In nucleotides, the sequence is TGTGCCACACTCGGACAGGGGACAGATACGCAGTATTTT. Translated, it reads CATLGQGTDTQYF. Reference TRBV7-9 and TRBJ2-3 proteins supply the regions before and after the CDR3; the full variable domain is: DTGVSQNPRHKITKRGQNVTFRCDPISEHNRLYWYRQTLGQGPEFLTYFQNEAQLEKSRLLSDRFSAERPKGSFSTLEIQRTEQGDSAMYLCATLGQGTDTQYFGPGTRLTVL.